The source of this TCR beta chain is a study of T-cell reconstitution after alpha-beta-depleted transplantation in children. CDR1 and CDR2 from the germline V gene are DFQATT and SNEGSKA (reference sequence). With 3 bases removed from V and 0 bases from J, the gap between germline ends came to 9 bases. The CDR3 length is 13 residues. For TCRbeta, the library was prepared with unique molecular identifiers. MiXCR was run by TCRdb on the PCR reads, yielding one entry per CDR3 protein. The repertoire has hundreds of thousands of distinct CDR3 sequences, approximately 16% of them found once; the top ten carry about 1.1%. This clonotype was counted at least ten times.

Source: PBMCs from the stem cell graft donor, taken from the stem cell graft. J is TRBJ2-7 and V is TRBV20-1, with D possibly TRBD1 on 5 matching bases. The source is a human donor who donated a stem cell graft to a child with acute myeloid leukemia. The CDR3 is CSARTAFSYEQYF. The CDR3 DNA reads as TGCAGTGCTAGGACAGCCTTCTCCTACGAGCAGTACTTC.